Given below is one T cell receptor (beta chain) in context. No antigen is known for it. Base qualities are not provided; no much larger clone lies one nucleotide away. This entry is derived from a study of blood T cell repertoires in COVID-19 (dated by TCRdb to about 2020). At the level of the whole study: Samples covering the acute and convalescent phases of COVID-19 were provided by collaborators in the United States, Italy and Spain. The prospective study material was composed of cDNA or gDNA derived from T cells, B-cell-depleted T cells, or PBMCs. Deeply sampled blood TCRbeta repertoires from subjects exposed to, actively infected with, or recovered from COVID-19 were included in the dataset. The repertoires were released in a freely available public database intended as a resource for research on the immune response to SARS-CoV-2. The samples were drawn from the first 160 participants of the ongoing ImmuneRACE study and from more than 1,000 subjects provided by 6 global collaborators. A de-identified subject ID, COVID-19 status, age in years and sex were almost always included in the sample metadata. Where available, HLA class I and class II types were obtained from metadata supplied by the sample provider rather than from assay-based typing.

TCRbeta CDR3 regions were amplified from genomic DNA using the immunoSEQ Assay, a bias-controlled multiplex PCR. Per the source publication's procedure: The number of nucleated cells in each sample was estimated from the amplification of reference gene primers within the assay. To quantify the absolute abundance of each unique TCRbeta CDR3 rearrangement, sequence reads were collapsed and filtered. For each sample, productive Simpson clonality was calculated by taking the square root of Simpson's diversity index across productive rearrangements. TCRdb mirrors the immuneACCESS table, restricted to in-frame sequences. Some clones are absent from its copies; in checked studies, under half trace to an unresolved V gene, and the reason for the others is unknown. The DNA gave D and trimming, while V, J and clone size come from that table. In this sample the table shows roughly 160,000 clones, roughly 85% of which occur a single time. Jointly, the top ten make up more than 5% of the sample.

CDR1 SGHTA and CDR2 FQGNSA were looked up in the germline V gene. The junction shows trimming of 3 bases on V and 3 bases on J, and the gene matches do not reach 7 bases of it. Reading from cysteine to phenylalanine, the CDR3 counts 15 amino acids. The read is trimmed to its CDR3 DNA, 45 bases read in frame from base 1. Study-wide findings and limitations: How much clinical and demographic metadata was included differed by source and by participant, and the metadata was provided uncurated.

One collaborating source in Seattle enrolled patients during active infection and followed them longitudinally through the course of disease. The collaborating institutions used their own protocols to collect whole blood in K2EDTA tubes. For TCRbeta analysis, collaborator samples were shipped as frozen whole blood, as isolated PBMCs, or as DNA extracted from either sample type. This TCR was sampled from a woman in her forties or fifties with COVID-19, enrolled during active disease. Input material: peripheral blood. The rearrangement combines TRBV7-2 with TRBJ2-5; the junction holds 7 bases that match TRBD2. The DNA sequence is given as TGTGCCAGCAGCTTGGGCCGAGCGGGGAAAGAGACCCAGTACTTC. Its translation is CASSLGRAGKETQYF.